This T cell receptor beta chain is from a study of shared clonotypes between healthy human individuals. General study points: Unshared clonotypes carried lower generation probabilities than those common to all four donors.

Deep was the level used in running the assay. Sequenced by immunoSEQ multiplex PCR; TCRdb stores in-frame clones only, minus some. Seen here are about 580,000 clones, 98% observed once, and the top ten hold around 0.3%. Positively selected for CCR7, the CD45RO-negative cells used as naive CD8 cells excluded terminally differentiated effector memory CD45RA+ cells. The study drew its donors from healthy HIV-negative adults without recent acute infections or vaccinations. A note on this clone: Its antigen remains unidentified.

The CDR3 sequence is 16 residues long. Germline V gene sequence: CDR1 MGHRA, CDR2 YSYEKL. V was pared by 3 bases and J by 7 bases, with 10 bases of the junction left unmatched. This clonotype was obtained from a man aged 25 to 40 in good health. The chain is built from TRBV4-1 and TRBJ2-1; TRBD1 aligns across 9 bases. The sequenced material came from naive CD8+ T cells sorted from blood. CDR3 sequence (DNA): TGCGCCAGCAGCCATGCACCGGGACAGGGCTCAAATGAGCAGTTCTTC. Translated: CASSHAPGQGSNEQFF.